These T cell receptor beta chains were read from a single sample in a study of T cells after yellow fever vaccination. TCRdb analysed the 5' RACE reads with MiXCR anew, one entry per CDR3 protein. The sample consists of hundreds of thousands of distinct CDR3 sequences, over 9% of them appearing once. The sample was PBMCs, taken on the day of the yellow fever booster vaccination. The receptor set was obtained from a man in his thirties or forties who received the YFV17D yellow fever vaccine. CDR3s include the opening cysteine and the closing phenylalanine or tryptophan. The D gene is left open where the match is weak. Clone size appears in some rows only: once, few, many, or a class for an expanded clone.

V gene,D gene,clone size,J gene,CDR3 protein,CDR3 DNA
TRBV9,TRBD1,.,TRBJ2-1,CASSVEAGQGFDEQFF,TGTGCCAGCAGCGTAGAGGCGGGACAGGGGTTCGATGAGCAGTTCTTC
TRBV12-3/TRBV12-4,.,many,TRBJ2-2,CASSSHLGTGELFF,TGTGCCAGCAGTTCCCACCTGGGGACCGGGGAGCTGTTTTTT
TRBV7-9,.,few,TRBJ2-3,CASSPDHLLGVSQYF,TGTGCCAGCAGCCCTGACCACTTGCTCGGGGTATCGCAGTATTTT
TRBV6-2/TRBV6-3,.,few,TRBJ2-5,CASSYGGQGQETQYF,TGTGCCAGCAGTTACGGCGGTCAGGGACAAGAGACCCAGTACTTC
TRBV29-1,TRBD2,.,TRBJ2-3,CSVRAFLTSGRWADTQYF,TGCAGCGTCCGCGCATTTCTTACTAGCGGGAGATGGGCAGATACGCAGTATTTT
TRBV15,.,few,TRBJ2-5,CATSRDPKGETQYF,TGTGCCACCAGCAGAGATCCCAAAGGAGAGACCCAGTACTTC
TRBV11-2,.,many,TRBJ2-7,CASSFYLSNPYEQYF,TGTGCCAGCAGCTTTTATCTTAGTAATCCTTACGAGCAGTACTTC
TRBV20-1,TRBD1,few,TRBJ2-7,CSVTGATYEQYF,TGCAGTGTGACAGGGGCGACCTACGAGCAGTACTTC
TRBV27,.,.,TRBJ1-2,CARSFTNYPYYGYTF,TGTGCCAGAAGTTTTACGAATTACCCCTACTATGGCTACACCTTC
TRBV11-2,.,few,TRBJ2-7,CASSLVTGSTYEQYF,TGTGCCAGCAGCTTAGTAACAGGGTCAACCTACGAGCAGTACTTC
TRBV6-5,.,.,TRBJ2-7,CASSSGQGRYEQYF,TGTGCCAGCAGTTCGGGTCAGGGGCGCTACGAGCAGTACTTC
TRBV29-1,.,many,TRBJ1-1,CSVVLQLNTEAFF,TGCAGCGTTGTCTTACAGTTGAACACTGAAGCTTTCTTT
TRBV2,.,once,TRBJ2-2,CASSDQRNGELFF,TGTGCCAGCAGTGATCAGCGAAACGGGGAGCTGTTTTTT
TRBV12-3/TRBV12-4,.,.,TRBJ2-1,CASSFIVSEQFF,TGTGCCAGCAGTTTCATCGTTAGTGAGCAGTTCTTC
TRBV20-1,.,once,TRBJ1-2,CSASRRATNYSYTF,TGCAGTGCTAGTCGGCGGGCTACTAACTATAGCTACACCTTC
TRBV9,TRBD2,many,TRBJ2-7,CASSPTGTSGYEQYF,TGTGCCAGCAGCCCGACCGGGACTAGCGGCTACGAGCAGTACTTC
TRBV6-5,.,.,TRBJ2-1,CASSYSYRDFYNEQFF,TGTGCCAGCAGTTACTCTTATCGGGACTTTTACAATGAGCAGTTCTTC
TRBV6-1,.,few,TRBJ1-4,CASSRTGSTNEKLFF,TGTGCCAGCAGTCGAACAGGGTCAACTAATGAAAAACTGTTTTTT
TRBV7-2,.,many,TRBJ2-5,CASSLVVQETQYF,TGCGCCAGCAGCTTGGTGGTCCAAGAGACCCAGTACTTC
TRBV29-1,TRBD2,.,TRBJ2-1,CSVGGLAGGPGNEQFF,TGCAGCGTGGGGGGACTAGCGGGAGGGCCAGGGAATGAGCAGTTCTTC
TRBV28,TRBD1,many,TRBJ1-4,CPHQGGVDPTNEKLFF,TGTCCACACCAGGGGGGAGTCGACCCGACTAATGAAAAACTGTTTTTT
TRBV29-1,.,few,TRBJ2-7,CSVEDQVRYEQYF,TGCAGCGTTGAAGATCAGGTCCGCTACGAGCAGTACTTC
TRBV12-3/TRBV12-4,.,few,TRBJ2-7,CASSRAQLLYEQYF,TGTGCCAGCAGTAGGGCCCAACTCCTCTACGAGCAGTACTTC
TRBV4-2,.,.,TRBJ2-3,CASSQPMGHNTQYF,TGTGCCAGCAGCCAACCTATGGGACATAATACGCAGTATTTT
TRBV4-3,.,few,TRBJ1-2,CASSPGRGDRYGYTF,TGCGCCAGCAGCCCGGGCCGTGGGGACCGCTATGGCTACACCTTC
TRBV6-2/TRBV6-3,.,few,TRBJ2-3,CASSPTRNTQYF,TGTGCCAGCAGTCCTACCAGGAATACGCAGTATTTT
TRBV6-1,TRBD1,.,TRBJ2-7,CASSTTGTGSYEQYF,TGTGCCAGCAGTACCACCGGGACAGGATCCTACGAGCAGTACTTC
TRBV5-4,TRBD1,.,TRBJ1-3,CASSLDQGASGNTIYF,TGTGCCAGCAGCTTGGACCAGGGGGCCTCTGGAAACACCATATATTTT
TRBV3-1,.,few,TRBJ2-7,CASSQTPLSYEQYF,TGTGCCAGCAGTCAAACTCCCCTGTCTTACGAGCAGTACTTC
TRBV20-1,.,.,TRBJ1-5,CSALTGGQPQHF,TGCAGTGCCCTCACAGGTGGTCAGCCCCAGCATTTT
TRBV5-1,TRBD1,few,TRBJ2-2,CASRPGQGFNTGELFF,TGCGCCAGCAGACCTGGACAGGGGTTCAACACCGGGGAGCTGTTTTTT
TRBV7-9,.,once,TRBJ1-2,CASSLTSTDTF,TGTGCCAGCAGCTTGACCAGCACAGACACCTTC
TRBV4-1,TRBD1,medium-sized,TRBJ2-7,CASSQEGTGVYEQYF,TGCGCCAGCAGCCAAGAAGGGACAGGGGTCTACGAGCAGTACTTC
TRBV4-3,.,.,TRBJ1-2,CASSQDLRLLNGYTF,TGCGCCAGCAGCCAAGATCTAAGGCTCCTTAATGGCTACACCTTC
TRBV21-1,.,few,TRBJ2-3,CASSIRDTRTDTQYF,TGTGCCAGCAGCATCCGGGACACCCGCACAGATACGCAGTATTTT
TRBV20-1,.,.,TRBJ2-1,CSADPSNSALNEQFF,TGCAGTGCCGACCCCTCTAACAGCGCTCTCAATGAGCAGTTCTTC
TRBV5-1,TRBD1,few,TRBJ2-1,CASSLTRDRSYNEQFF,TGCGCCAGCAGCCTCACTCGGGACAGGAGCTACAATGAGCAGTTCTTC
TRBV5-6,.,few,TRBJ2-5,CASSLLREETQYF,TGTGCCAGCAGCTTGTTACGAGAGGAGACCCAGTACTTC
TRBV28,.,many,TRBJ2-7,CASTQGNEQYF,TGTGCCAGCACACAAGGCAACGAGCAGTACTTC